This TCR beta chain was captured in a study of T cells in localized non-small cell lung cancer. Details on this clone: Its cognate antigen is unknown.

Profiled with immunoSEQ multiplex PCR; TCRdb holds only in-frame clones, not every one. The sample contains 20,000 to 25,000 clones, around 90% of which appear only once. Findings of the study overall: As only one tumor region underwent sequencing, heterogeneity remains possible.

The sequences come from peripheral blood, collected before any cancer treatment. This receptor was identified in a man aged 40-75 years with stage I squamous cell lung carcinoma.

The CDR3 bases are TGTGCCAGCTCACTAAATATCGGGGGCACTAACTATGGCTACACCTTC. Translating it yields CASSLNIGGTNYGYTF. The J gene is TRBJ1-2, the V gene TRBV18, with a tentative D call TRBD1 (6 bases). CDR3 size: 16 residues. Germline assignment: CDR1 KGHSH and CDR2 LQKENI. V was clipped by 4 bases and J by 0 bases, with 15 bases between them.